This section outlines one TCR beta chain sequence together with its context. This sample is drawn from a study of shared clonotypes between healthy human individuals. Background on the study: Aged between 18 and 49, the donors were two women and three men.

The CDR3 runs to 14 residues. The V gene end was trimmed by 8 bases and the J gene end by 6 bases; junction bases not matched to a gene: 9. CDR1 is MNHEY, CDR2 SMNVEV, per germline (reference sequence). The authors ran the assay at deep level. Sequencing used immunoSEQ multiplex PCR; TCRdb keeps in-frame clones, though not all of them. The sample records hundreds of thousands of clones, approximately 79% being singletons. Donors had no recently reported acute infections or vaccinations and were HIV-negative. The investigators split CD4+ cells into a CD45RA+ naive subset and a CD45RA-negative memory subset.

The source of this sequence is a woman under 40 in good health. Sequencing used memory CD4+ T cells sorted from blood. Subset specified: CD45RA-negative fraction. The V gene is TRBV27, the J gene TRBJ2-3, with 9 bases matching TRBD1. The CDR3 loop reads CASATDRGVDTQYF. For the CDR3, the DNA is TGTGCCAGCGCTACGGACAGGGGTGTGGATACGCAGTATTTT.